This T cell receptor beta chain was recorded in a study of response to subunit inactivated influenza vaccine. One entry per CDR3 protein, called by TCRdb with MiXCR from the RT-PCR reads. This sample has some 520,000 distinct CDR3 sequences, with 15% to 20% found just once. Study conclusions and caveats: T cells newly recruited by each seasonal influenza vaccination are few, the authors suggested.

With regard to this clonotype: The antigen is not known.

This clonotype originated in a man aged 50-75 years who received an inactivated influenza vaccine. The sequences come from CD4+ T cells sorted from PBMCs, collected about 23 months after vaccination.

The CDR3 region has the DNA TGCGCCAGCAGCTTAGGGGGCCGGGAAACCGGGGAGCTGTTTTTT. Amino acids: CASSLGGRETGELFF. The chain has TRBV5-1 and TRBJ2-2; TRBD1 matches at 7 bases. Trimming at V came to 2 bases and at J to 5 bases, leaving 6 bases not matched to a gene. Germline-derived CDR1 and CDR2 are SGHRS and YFSETQ. The CDR3 sequence is 15 residues long. Based on the CDR3 plus reference TRBV5-1 and TRBJ2-2, the full variable domain is KAGVTQTPRYLIKTRGQQVTLSCSPISGHRSVSWYQQTPGQGLQFLFEYFSETQRNKGNFPGRFSGRQFSNSRSEMNVSTLELGDSALYLCASSLGGRETGELFFGEGSRLTVL.